This TCR beta chain was recorded in a study of PD-1 blockade in classical Hodgkin lymphoma. The wider study: The patients were dosed with nivolumab 3 mg/kg, infused intravenously every 2 weeks.

Produced via immunoSEQ multiplex PCR; TCRdb's table is partial and in-frame only. The table shows 16,000 or so clones, with 82% occurring only once. General observations from the study: Relapsed/refractory patients reportedly had lower baseline diversity than newly diagnosed patients. By C4D1, diversity of CD4+ TCRs had risen significantly, whereas that of CD8+ TCRs had not. Whatever underlies the repertoire differences (possibly disease activity or prior therapy) remains undefined.

Every one of the patients relapsed after autologous stem cell transplantation (brentuximab vedotin exposure was variable). This clone was counted between two and nine times. No antigen is known for it. The germline gives CDR1 LGHNA, CDR2 YNFKEQ. The V end was cut by 4 bases, the J end by 6 bases, with 7 bases between. The CDR3 runs 12 residues. The receptor was isolated from a human donor with classical Hodgkin lymphoma. The chain employs TRBV4-2 and TRBJ1-5; D gene uncertain. This sample comprised peripheral blood mononuclear cells (PBMCs), obtained before the second cycle of nivolumab. For the CDR3, the DNA is TGTGCCAGCAGCCCCGAGGGTCAGCCCCAGCATTTT. It yields the protein CASSPEGQPQHF.